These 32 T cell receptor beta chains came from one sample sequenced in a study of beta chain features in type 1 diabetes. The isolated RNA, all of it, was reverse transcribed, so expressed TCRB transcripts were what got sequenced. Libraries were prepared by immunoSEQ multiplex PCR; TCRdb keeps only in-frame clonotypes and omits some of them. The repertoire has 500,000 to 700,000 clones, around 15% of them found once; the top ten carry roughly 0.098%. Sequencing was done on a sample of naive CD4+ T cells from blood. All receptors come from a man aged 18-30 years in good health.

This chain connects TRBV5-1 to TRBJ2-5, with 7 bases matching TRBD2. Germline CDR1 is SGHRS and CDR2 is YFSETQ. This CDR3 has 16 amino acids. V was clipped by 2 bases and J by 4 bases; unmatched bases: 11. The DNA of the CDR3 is TGCGCCAGCAGCTTCTCCGGGCAAGGGGAGGGAGAGACCCAGTACTTC. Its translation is CASSFSGQGEGETQYF.

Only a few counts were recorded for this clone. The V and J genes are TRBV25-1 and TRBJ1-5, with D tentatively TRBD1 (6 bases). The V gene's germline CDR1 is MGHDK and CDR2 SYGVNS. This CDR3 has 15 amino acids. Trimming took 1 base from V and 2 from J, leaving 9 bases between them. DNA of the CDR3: TGTGCCAGCAGTGAATCCAGGGGTTGCAATCAGCCCCAGCATTTT. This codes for CASSESRGCNQPQHF.

The CDR3 DNA reads as TGTGCCAGCAGTGTAGGGGGGTACGAGCAGTACTTC. Its protein product is CASSVGGYEQYF. This chain connects TRBV6-1 to TRBJ2-7; the D call may be TRBD1 or TRBD2 (6 bases each). The CDR3 has 12 residues. Germline V gene sequence: CDR1 MNHNS, CDR2 SASEGT. Trimming removed 4 bases from V and 4 bases from J, with 8 bases in between.

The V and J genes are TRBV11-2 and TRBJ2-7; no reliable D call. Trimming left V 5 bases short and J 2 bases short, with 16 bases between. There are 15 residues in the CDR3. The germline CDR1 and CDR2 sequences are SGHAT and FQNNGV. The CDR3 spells CASSPPPFAPYEQYF. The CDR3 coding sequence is TGTGCCAGCAGCCCACCCCCGTTCGCCCCCTACGAGCAGTACTTC.

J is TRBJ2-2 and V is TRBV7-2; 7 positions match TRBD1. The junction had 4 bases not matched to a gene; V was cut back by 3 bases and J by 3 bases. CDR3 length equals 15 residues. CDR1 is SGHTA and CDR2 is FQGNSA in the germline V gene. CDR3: CASSFPRGYTGELFF. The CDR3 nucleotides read TGTGCCAGCAGCTTCCCCAGGGGGTACACCGGGGAGCTGTTTTTT.

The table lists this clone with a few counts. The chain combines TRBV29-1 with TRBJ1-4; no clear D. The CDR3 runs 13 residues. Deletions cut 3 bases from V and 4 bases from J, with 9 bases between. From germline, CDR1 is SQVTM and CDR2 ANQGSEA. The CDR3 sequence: CSVEGGGNEKLFF. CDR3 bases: TGCAGCGTTGAGGGAGGAGGTAATGAAAAACTGTTTTTT.

The CDR3: CSANHEQFF. The CDR3 coding sequence is TGCAGTGCTAACCATGAGCAGTTCTTC. The V gene is TRBV20-1, the J gene TRBJ2-1; no clear D. Germline assignment: CDR1 DFQATT and CDR2 SNEGSKA (reference sequence). V dropped 4 bases and J dropped 8 bases, with 3 bases sitting between them. The CDR3 is 9 amino acids.

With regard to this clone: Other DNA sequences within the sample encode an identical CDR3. CDR3 sequence (DNA): TGTGCCAGCAGGACATCGTACGAGCAGTACTTC. Protein sequence: CASRTSYEQYF. The chain is built from TRBV28 and TRBJ2-7; D remains ambiguous. V was cut by 6 bases and J by 4 bases, with 7 bases left in between. The CDR3 is 11 residues long. Germline lookup yields CDR1 MDHEN and CDR2 SYDVKM. Supplemented by reference TRBV28 and TRBJ2-7, the full variable domain reads DVKVTQSSRYLVKRTGEKVFLECVQDMDHENMFWYRQDPGLGLRLIYFSYDVKMKEKGDIPEGYSVSREKKERFSLILESASTNQTSMYLCASRTSYEQYFGPGTRLTVT.

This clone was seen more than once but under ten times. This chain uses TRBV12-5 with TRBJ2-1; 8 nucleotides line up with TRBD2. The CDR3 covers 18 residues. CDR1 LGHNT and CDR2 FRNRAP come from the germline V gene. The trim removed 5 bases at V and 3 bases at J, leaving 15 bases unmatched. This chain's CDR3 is CASGRRITSGSNYNEQFF. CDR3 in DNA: TGTGCTAGTGGTCGCCGGATTACGAGCGGGAGTAACTACAATGAGCAGTTCTTC.

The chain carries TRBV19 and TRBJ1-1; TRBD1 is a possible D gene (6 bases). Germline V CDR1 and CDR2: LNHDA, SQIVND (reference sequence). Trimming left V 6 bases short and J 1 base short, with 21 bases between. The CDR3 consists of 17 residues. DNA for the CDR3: TGTGCCAGTAGGAACCCAGGAACAGGGCGAACGAACACTGAAGCTTTCTTT. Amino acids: CASRNPGTGRTNTEAFF. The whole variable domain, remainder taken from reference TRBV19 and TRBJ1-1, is DGGITQSPKYLFRKEGQNVTLSCEQNLNHDAMYWYRQDPGQGLRLIYYSQIVNDFQKGDIAEGYSVSREKKESFPLTVTSAQKNPTAFYLCASRNPGTGRTNTEAFFGQGTRLTVV.

In DNA form, the CDR3 reads TGTGCCAGCAGCGCTAGCGCTAGCACAGATACGCAGTATTTT. It specifies CASSASASTDTQYF. This sequence joins TRBV9 and TRBJ2-3, with TRBD2 as a possible D gene (6 bases). Trimming left V 3 bases short and J 0 bases short, with 8 bases between. The CDR3 spans 14 residues. Germline CDR1 SGDLS, CDR2 YYNGEE.

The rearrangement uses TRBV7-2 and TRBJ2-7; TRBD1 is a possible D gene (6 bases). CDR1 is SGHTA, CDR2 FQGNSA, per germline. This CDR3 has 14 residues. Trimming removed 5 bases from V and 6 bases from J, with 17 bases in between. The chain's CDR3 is CASSRGTPQGEQYF. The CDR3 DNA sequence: TGTGCCAGCAGCCGAGGGACACCCCAGGGCGAGCAGTACTTC.

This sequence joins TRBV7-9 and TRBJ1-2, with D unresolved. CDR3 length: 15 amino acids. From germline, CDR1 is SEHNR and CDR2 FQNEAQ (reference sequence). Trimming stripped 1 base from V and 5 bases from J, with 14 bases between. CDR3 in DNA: TGTGCCAGCAGCTTAGAGGTGGCCCGGGTATATGGCTACACCTTC. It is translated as CASSLEVARVYGYTF.

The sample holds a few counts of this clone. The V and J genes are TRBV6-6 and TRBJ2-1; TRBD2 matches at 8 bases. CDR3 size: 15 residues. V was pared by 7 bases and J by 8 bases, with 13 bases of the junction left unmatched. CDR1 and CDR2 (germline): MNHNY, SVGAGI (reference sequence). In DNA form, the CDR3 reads TGTGCCAGCACTAAGACTAGCGTTCCGGGGGATGAGCAGTTCTTC. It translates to CASTKTSVPGDEQFF.

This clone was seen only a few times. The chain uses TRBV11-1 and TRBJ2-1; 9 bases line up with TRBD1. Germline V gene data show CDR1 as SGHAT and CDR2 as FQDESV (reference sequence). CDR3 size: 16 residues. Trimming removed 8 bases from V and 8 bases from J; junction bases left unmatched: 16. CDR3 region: CASCQTGTGLRDEQFF. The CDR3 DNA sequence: TGTGCCAGCTGCCAAACCGGGACAGGGCTGCGGGATGAGCAGTTCTTC.

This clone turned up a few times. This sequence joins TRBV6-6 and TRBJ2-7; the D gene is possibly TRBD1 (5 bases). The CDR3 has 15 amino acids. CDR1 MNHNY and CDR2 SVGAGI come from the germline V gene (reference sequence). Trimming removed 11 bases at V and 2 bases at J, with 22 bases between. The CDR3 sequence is CAAKQGLGVPYEQYF. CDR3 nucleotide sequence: TGTGCCGCTAAACAAGGCTTAGGGGTCCCCTACGAGCAGTACTTC.

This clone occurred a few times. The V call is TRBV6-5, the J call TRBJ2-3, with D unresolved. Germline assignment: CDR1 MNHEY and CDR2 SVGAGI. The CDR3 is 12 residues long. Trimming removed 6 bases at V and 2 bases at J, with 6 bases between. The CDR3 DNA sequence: TGTGCCAGCAGCTCTGTCACAGATACGCAGTATTTT. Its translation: CASSSVTDTQYF.

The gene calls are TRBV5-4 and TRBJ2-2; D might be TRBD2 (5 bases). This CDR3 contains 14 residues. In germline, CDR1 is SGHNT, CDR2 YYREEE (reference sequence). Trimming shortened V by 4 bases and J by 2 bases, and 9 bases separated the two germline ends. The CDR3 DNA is TGTGCCAGCAGCCCGGACTTAAACACCGGGGAGCTGTTTTTT. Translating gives CASSPDLNTGELFF.

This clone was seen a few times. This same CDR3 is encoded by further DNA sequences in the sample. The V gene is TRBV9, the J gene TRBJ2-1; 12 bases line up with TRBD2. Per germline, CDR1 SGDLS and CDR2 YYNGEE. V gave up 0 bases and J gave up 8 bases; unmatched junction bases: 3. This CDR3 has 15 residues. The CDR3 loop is CASSVGLAGVDEQFF. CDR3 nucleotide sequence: TGTGCCAGCAGCGTAGGACTAGCGGGGGTCGATGAGCAGTTCTTC. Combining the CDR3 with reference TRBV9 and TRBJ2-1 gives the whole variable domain DSGVTQTPKHLITATGQRVTLRCSPRSGDLSVYWYQQSLDQGLQFLIQYYNGEERAKGNILERFSAQQFPDLHSELNLSSLELGDSALYFCASSVGLAGVDEQFFGPGTRLTVL.

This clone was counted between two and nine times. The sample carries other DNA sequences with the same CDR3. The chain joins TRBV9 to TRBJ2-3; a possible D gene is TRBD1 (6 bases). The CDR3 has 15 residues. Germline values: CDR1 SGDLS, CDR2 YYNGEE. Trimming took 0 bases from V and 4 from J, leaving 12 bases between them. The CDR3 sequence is CASSVDGGRADTQYF. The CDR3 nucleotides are TGTGCCAGCAGCGTAGATGGGGGCAGGGCAGATACGCAGTATTTT. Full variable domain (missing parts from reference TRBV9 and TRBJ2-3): DSGVTQTPKHLITATGQRVTLRCSPRSGDLSVYWYQQSLDQGLQFLIQYYNGEERAKGNILERFSAQQFPDLHSELNLSSLELGDSALYFCASSVDGGRADTQYFGPGTRLTVL.

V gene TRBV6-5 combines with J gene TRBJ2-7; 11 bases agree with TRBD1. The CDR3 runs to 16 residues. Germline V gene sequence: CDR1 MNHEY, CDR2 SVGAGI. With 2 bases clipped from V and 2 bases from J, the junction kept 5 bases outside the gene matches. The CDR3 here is CASSYHGQGATYEQYF. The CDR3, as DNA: TGTGCCAGCAGTTACCACGGACAGGGGGCAACCTACGAGCAGTACTTC.

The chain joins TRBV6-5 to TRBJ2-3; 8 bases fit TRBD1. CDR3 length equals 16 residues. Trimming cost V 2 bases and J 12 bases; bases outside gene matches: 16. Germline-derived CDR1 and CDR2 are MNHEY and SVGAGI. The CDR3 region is CASSYVGPNPGGGQYF. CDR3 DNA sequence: TGTGCCAGCAGTTACGTGGGGCCGAACCCAGGGGGCGGCCAGTATTTT.

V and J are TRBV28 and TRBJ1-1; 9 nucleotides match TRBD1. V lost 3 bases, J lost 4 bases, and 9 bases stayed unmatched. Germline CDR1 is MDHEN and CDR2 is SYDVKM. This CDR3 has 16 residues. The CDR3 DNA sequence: TGTGCCAGCAGTTTTCCCGGGGGACAGGGAGGCACTGAAGCTTTCTTT. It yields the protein CASSFPGGQGGTEAFF.

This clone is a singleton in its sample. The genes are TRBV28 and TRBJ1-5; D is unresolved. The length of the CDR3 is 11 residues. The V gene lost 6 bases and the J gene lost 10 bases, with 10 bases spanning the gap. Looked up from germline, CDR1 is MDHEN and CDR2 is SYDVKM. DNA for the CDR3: TGTGCCAGCAGCCAAAGGATCCCCCAGCATTTT. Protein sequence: CASSQRIPQHF.

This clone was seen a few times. The CDR3 nucleotides are TGTGCCATCAGCACCAGTTACACTGAAGCTTTCTTT. Translating gives CAISTSYTEAFF. The V call is TRBV10-3, the J call TRBJ1-1; D is ambiguous. CDR3 length: 12 amino acids. The germline V gene encodes CDR1 ENHRY and CDR2 SYGVKD. The ends were cut back, 6 bases at V and 3 bases at J, with 8 bases in the middle.

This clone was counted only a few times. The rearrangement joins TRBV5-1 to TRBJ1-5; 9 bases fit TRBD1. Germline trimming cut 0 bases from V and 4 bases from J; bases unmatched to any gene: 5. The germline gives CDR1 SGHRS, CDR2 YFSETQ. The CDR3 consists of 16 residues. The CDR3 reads CASSLGTGGANQPQHF. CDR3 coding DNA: TGCGCCAGCAGCTTGGGTACAGGGGGCGCGAATCAGCCCCAGCATTTT.

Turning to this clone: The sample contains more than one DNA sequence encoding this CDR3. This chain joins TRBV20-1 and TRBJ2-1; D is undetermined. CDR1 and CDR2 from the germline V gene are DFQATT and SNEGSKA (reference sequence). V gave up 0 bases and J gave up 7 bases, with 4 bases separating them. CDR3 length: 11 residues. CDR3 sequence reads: CSAREGNEQFF. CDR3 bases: TGCAGTGCTAGAGAGGGAAATGAGCAGTTCTTC.

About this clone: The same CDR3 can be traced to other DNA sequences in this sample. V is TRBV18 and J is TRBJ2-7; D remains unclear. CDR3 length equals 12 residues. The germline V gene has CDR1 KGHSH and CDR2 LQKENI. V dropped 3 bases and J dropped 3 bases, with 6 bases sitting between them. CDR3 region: CASSPPGYEQYF. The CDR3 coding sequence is TGTGCCAGCTCACCCCCTGGCTACGAGCAGTACTTC. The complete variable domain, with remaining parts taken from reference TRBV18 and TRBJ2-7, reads NAGVMQNPRHLVRRRGQEARLRCSPMKGHSHVYWYRQLPEEGLKFMVYLQKENIIDESGMPKERFSAEFPKEGPSILRIQQVVRGDSAAYFCASSPPGYEQYFGPGTRLTVT.

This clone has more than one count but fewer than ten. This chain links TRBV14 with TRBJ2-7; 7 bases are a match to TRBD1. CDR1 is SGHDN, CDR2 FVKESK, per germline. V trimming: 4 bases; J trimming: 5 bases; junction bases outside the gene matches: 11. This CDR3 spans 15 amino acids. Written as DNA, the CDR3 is TGTGCCAGCAGCCCTTCATCGACAGGGAAGGACGAGCAGTACTTC. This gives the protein CASSPSSTGKDEQYF.

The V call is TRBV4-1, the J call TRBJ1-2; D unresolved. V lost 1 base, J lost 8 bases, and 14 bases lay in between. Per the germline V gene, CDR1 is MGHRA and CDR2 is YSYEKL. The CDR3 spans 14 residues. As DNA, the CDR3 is TGCGCCAGCAGCCAAGTGCAACAACCTTGGGGCTACACCTTC. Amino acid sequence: CASSQVQQPWGYTF.

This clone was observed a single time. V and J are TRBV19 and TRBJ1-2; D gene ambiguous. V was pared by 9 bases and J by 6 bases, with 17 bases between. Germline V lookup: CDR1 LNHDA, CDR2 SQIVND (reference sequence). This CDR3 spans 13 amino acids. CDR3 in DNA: TGTGCCAGAACCCTCACCTATTTGGATGGCTACACCTTC. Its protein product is CARTLTYLDGYTF.

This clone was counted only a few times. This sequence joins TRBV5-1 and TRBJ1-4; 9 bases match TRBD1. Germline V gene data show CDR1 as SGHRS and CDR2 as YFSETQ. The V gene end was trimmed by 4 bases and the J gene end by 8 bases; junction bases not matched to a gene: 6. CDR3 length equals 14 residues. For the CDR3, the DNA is TGCGCCAGCAGCAGGGACAGGGTTTGGGAAAAACTGTTTTTT. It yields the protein CASSRDRVWEKLFF.